The 17 T cell receptor beta chains listed next were all sequenced from one sample in a study of cytomegalovirus exposure and HLA in healthy donors. The PCR employed 60 Vbeta primers together with 13 Jbeta primers. Sequencing used immunoSEQ multiplex PCR; TCRdb keeps in-frame clones, though not all of them. The data contain some 190,000 clones, roughly 88% of them singletons. Sequenced sample: PBMCs. The receptor source for this set is a boy aged 2 to 9 in good health and CMV-seronegative.

V usage is TRBV5-6 and J usage is TRBJ1-2; TRBD1 matches 11 bases. Germline V gene lookup returns CDR1 SGHDT and CDR2 YYEEEE. V trimming: 4 bases; J trimming: 10 bases; junction bases outside the gene matches: 6. The CDR3 contains 13 residues. The CDR3 coding sequence is TGTGCCAGCAGCCTAGGGACAGGGGGAGACTACACCTTC. Its translation is CASSLGTGGDYTF.

The chain joins TRBV2 to TRBJ1-2; weak D call: TRBD1 (6 bases). CDR3 length: 16 residues. Germline loops: CDR1 SNHLY, CDR2 FYNNEI. Trimming removed 3 bases at V and 6 bases at J, with 20 bases between. The CDR3 sequence: CASSEARAGDFDGYTF. For the CDR3, the DNA is TGTGCCAGCAGTGAGGCGAGAGCAGGGGATTTCGATGGCTACACCTTC.

About this clone itself: In the same sample, other DNA sequences code for this CDR3. This chain connects TRBV25-1 to TRBJ2-1; 14 nucleotides line up with TRBD2. From germline, CDR1 is MGHDK and CDR2 SYGVNS. The V and J ends lost 4 bases and 3 bases, in that order; junction bases with no gene match: 8. The CDR3 has 18 amino acids. CDR3 in DNA: TGTGCCAGCAGTGCCCTGGGGGGGACTAGCGGGAGCTACAATGAGCAGTTCTTC. Translation gives CASSALGGTSGSYNEQFF. Based on the CDR3 plus reference TRBV25-1 and TRBJ2-1, the full variable domain is EADIYQTPRYLVIGTGKKITLECSQTMGHDKMYWYQQDPGMELHLIHYSYGVNSTEKGDLSSESTVSRIRTEHFPLTLESARPSHTSQYLCASSALGGTSGSYNEQFFGPGTRLTVL.

The chain employs TRBV5-5 and TRBJ2-4; TRBD1 is a possible D gene (6 bases). Germline assignment: CDR1 SGHKS and CDR2 YYEKEE (reference sequence). Trimming took 1 base from V and 1 from J, leaving 6 bases between them. CDR3 length: 14 amino acids. The CDR3 DNA is TGTGCCAGCAGCTTGCAGGGGGCCAAAAACATTCAGTACTTC. Translating gives CASSLQGAKNIQYF.

This clone has just a few counts. V gene TRBV18 combines with J gene TRBJ1-1; D uncertain. Germline loops: CDR1 KGHSH, CDR2 LQKENI. The CDR3 has 14 residues. Between the trimmed V and J ends, which lost 1 base and 4 bases, there was a span of 10 bases. Here the CDR3 reads CASSPRAEGTEAFF. As DNA, the CDR3 is TGTGCCAGCTCACCACGGGCTGAGGGCACTGAAGCTTTCTTT.

The chain carries TRBV27 and TRBJ2-5, with 7 bases identical to TRBD1. The germline CDR1 and CDR2 sequences are MNHEY and SMNVEV (reference sequence). The CDR3 runs to 13 residues. With 3 bases clipped from V and 5 bases from J, the junction kept 3 bases outside the gene matches. The CDR3 loop is CASSLTGIETQYF. CDR3 DNA: TGTGCCAGCAGTTTGACAGGGATCGAGACCCAGTACTTC.

The chain has TRBV27 and TRBJ2-5; D gene uncertain. The J call may not be correct, given that the DNA end is closer to TRBJ2-7. The CDR3 consists of 13 residues. The germline V gene encodes CDR1 MNHEY and CDR2 SMNVEV (reference sequence). The CDR3 region is CASSLSLKSEQYF. The DNA of the CDR3 is TGTGCCAGCAGTTTATCCCTAAAGAGCGAGCAGTACTTC.

J is TRBJ1-4 and V is TRBV5-6, with D tentatively TRBD1 (5 bases). V was trimmed by 0 bases and J by 5 bases, leaving 11 bases between them. From germline, CDR1 is SGHDT and CDR2 YYEEEE. The CDR3 has 15 amino acids. The CDR3, as DNA: TGTGCCAGCAGCTTGGGGGACTTCAGGAATGAAAAACTGTTTTTT. Its translation: CASSLGDFRNEKLFF. Full variable domain (rest looked up from reference TRBV5-6 and TRBJ1-4): DAGVTQSPTHLIKTRGQQVTLRCSPKSGHDTVSWYQQALGQGPQFIFQYYEEEERQRGNFPDRFSGHQFPNYSSELNVNALLLGDSALYLCASSLGDFRNEKLFFGSGTQLSVL.

The V call is TRBV5-1, the J call TRBJ2-5, with 10 bases matching TRBD2. Germline values: CDR1 SGHRS, CDR2 YFSETQ. The junction had 17 bases not matched to a gene; V was cut back by 4 bases and J by 2 bases. The CDR3 is 19 residues long. This chain's CDR3 is CASSPYGTSGTWGQETQYF. DNA of the CDR3: TGCGCCAGCAGCCCTTATGGAACTAGCGGGACTTGGGGACAAGAGACCCAGTACTTC.

The CDR3 here is CASSLATGRGTEAFF. Written as DNA, the CDR3 is TGTGCCAGCAGCCTAGCCACTGGGAGGGGGACTGAAGCTTTCTTT. The chain employs TRBV14 and TRBJ1-1; a possible D gene is TRBD1 (6 bases). Trimming left V 4 bases short and J 5 bases short, with 17 bases between. Per the germline V gene, CDR1 is SGHDN and CDR2 is FVKESK. The CDR3 is 15 amino acids.

The chain couples TRBV30 to TRBJ2-2, with 7 bases matching TRBD1. Germline CDR1 reads GTSNPN; CDR2 reads SVGIG (reference sequence). This CDR3 region has 14 residues. J gave up 1 base and V 5 bases, and 4 bases lay outside the gene matches. The CDR3 DNA is TGTGCCTGGGGCCGGGACAGGAACACCGGGGAGCTGTTTTTT. The encoded protein is CAWGRDRNTGELFF.

The chain recombines TRBV27 with TRBJ2-5; 14 bases fit TRBD2. J was trimmed by 5 bases and V by 4 bases; bases with no gene match: 9. CDR1 is MNHEY and CDR2 is SMNVEV in the germline V gene (reference sequence). CDR3 length: 17 amino acids. CDR3 bases: TGTGCCAGCAGTTATCTGGGACTAGCGGGGGACAAGGAGACCCAGTACTTC. Protein sequence: CASSYLGLAGDKETQYF.

The sample holds a few counts of this clone. The V call is TRBV23-1, the J call TRBJ2-2; 9 bases agree with TRBD1. TRBV23-1 is reported as an ORF; its role is uncertain. The CDR3 is 17 residues long. V shed 3 bases, J shed 0 bases, and the junction held 5 bases outside the gene matches. The CDR3 here is CASSHPGTGSNTGELFF. DNA for the CDR3: TGCGCCAGCAGTCATCCCGGGACAGGGTCGAACACCGGGGAGCTGTTTTTT.

The gene calls are TRBV29-1 and TRBJ1-2, with a tentative D call TRBD1 (5 bases). The V end was cut by 5 bases, the J end by 8 bases, with 21 bases between. CDR1 is SQVTM, CDR2 ANQGSEA, per germline. The CDR3 loop spans 14 amino acids. Written as DNA, the CDR3 is TGCAGCGTTCTTGATTCCCAGGGAACGGACGGCTACACCTTC. Translating gives CSVLDSQGTDGYTF. The full variable domain, completed using reference TRBV29-1 and TRBJ1-2, is SAVISQKPSRDICQRGTSLTIQCQVDSQVTMMFWYRQQPGQSLTLIATANQGSEATYESGFVIDKFPISRPNLTFSTLTVSNMSPEDSSIYLCSVLDSQGTDGYTFGSGTRLTVV.

The chain employs TRBV18 and TRBJ1-5; 7 bases are a match to TRBD1. CDR1 and CDR2 from the germline V gene are KGHSH and LQKENI. The CDR3 runs 15 residues. J was trimmed by 0 bases and V by 3 bases; bases with no gene match: 2. CDR3 region: CASSPGQYSNQPQHF. The CDR3 bases are TGTGCCAGCTCACCGGGACAGTATAGCAATCAGCCCCAGCATTTT.

V usage is TRBV10-1 and J usage is TRBJ2-1; 7 bases map to TRBD1. With V trimmed by 5 bases and J by 4 bases, 8 bases remained unmatched. The germline V gene encodes CDR1 WNHNN and CDR2 SYGVQD (reference sequence). This CDR3 has 15 residues. CDR3 nucleotide sequence: TGCGCCAGCAGTTTAACAGGGGACCCTTACAATGAGCAGTTCTTC. Translated, it gives CASSLTGDPYNEQFF.

This clone was observed a single time. The chain links TRBV28 to TRBJ1-6; D uncertain. There are 12 residues in the CDR3. Per the germline V gene, CDR1 is MDHEN and CDR2 is SYDVKM. V was clipped by 3 bases and J by 13 bases, with 10 bases between them. The CDR3 protein is CASSFPGTPLHF. The CDR3 coding sequence is TGTGCCAGCAGTTTTCCGGGAACCCCCCTCCACTTT.